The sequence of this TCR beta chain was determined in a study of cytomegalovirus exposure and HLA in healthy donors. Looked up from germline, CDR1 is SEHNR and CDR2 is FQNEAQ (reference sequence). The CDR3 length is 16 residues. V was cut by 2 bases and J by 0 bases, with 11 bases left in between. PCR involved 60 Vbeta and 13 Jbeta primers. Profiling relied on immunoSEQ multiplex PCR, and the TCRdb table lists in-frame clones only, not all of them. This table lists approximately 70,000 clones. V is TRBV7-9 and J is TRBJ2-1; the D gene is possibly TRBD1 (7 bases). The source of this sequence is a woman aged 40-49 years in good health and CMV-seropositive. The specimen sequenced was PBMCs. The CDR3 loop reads CASSLNRGGSYNEQFF. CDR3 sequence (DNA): TGTGCCAGCAGCTTAAACAGGGGAGGCTCCTACAATGAGCAGTTCTTC.